This TCR beta chain stems from a study of blood T cell repertoires in COVID-19. Overall study context: The samples span acute and convalescent COVID-19 from the United States, Italy and Spain. Sample material is recorded as cDNA or gDNA derived from T cells, B-cell-depleted T cells, or PBMCs.

The CDR3 extends over 12 amino acids. V shed 3 bases and J shed 4 bases, with 6 bases lying between them. Germline V gene lookup returns CDR1 KGHSH and CDR2 LQKENI. In the source study's methods: Using reference gene primer amplification, nucleated cell counts were estimated. Repertoires were generated with immunoSEQ multiplex PCR, while TCRdb's copy carries only in-frame clones and drops some. V and J calls and clone size come straight from that table; D and trimming were deduced from the DNA. The table includes some 95,000 clones, approximately 86% detected once. This sequence originates from a man older than 75 with active or convalescent COVID-19. The sample taken for sequencing was peripheral blood. J is TRBJ2-5 and V is TRBV18; no clear D gene. The CDR3 spells CASSPSGETQYF. The CDR3 DNA reads TGTGCCAGCTCACCGTCAGGAGAGACCCAGTACTTC.